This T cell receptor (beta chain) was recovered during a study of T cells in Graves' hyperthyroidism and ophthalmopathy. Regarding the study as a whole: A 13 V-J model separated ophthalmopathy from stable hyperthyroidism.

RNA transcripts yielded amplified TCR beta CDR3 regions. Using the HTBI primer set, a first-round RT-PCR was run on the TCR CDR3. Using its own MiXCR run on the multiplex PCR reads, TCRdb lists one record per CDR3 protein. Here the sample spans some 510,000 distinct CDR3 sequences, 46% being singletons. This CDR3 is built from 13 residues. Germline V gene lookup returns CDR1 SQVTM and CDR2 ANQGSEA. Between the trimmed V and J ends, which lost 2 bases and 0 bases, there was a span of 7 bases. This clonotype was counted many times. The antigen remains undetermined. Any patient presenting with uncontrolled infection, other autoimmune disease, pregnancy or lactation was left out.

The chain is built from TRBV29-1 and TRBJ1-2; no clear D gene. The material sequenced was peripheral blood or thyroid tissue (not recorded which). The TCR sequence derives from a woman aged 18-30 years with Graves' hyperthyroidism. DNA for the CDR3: TGCAGCGTTGAAATCCCGCCTAACTATGGCTACACCTTC. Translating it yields CSVEIPPNYGYTF.